The 20 T cell receptor beta chains listed next were all sequenced from one sample in a study of response to subunit inactivated influenza vaccine. TCRdb itself ran the RT-PCR reads through MiXCR, one entry per CDR3 protein. The repertoire consists of a few hundred thousand distinct CDR3 sequences, with 11% occurring once and the leading ten covering 9.5% to 11%. These data are also associated with another study on T cells expressing NK-cell markers. That work contributes: UMIs were included in TCR beta cDNA generated by 5'RACE template switching.

The source was PBMCs from blood, collected on the day of vaccination. The source of these receptors is a man over 45 who received an inactivated influenza vaccine.

This clonotype was detected ten times or more. The chain recombines TRBV12-3 or TRBV12-4 with TRBJ1-1; tentative D call: TRBD1 (5 bases). Between the trimmed V and J ends, which lost 3 bases and 0 bases, there was a span of 11 bases. This CDR3 spans 15 amino acids. The CDR3, as DNA: TGTGCCAGCAGTTTTTTTGGGGCCATGAACACTGAAGCTTTCTTT. As protein: CASSFFGAMNTEAFF.

In its sample, this clonotype was seen a few times. The chain recombines TRBV12-3 or TRBV12-4 with TRBJ1-1; tentatively, D is TRBD1 (6 bases). V lost 5 bases and J lost 0, with 10 bases in between. This CDR3 spans 14 amino acids. The CDR3 region is CASSMAGVNTEAFF. As DNA, the CDR3 is TGTGCCAGCAGTATGGCAGGGGTGAACACTGAAGCTTTCTTT.

The gene calls are TRBV7-2 and TRBJ1-1; 8 bases line up with TRBD1. V was pared by 1 base and J by 4 bases, with 11 bases of the junction left unmatched. The CDR3 has 17 residues. Germline CDR1 is SGHTA and CDR2 is FQGNSA. DNA for the CDR3: TGTGCCAGCAGCTTAGTAGCAGGGGGCGCAGGGGGCACTGAAGCTTTCTTT. Amino acid sequence: CASSLVAGGAGGTEAFF. The full variable domain, in which reference TRBV7-2 and TRBJ1-1 provide the parts outside the CDR3, is GAGVSQSPSNKVTEKGKDVELRCDPISGHTALYWYRQSLGQGLEFLIYFQGNSAPDKSGLPSDRFSAERTGGSVSTLTIQRTQQEDSAVYLCASSLVAGGAGGTEAFFGQGTRLTVV.

The V and J genes are TRBV15 and TRBJ2-1; 8 bases map to TRBD2. This CDR3 has 19 amino acids. The ends lost 0 bases at V and 7 bases at J; junction bases unmatched: 17. In germline, CDR1 is LNHNV, CDR2 YYDKDF (reference sequence). This CDR3 reads CATSRDSASGRPTRNEQFF. CDR3 bases: TGTGCCACCAGCAGAGATTCGGCAAGCGGGAGACCCACGAGGAATGAGCAGTTCTTC.

This clonotype was counted many times. This chain uses TRBV20-1 with TRBJ2-3; D tentatively reads TRBD1 or TRBD2 (5 bases each). Germline lookup yields CDR1 DFQATT and CDR2 SNEGSKA (reference sequence). The CDR3 covers 15 residues. The V gene lost 6 bases and the J gene lost 0 bases, with 16 bases spanning the gap. The CDR3 DNA reads TGCAGTGCCAGTCGTCCGGGACGGAGCACAGATACGCAGTATTTT. This gives the protein CSASRPGRSTDTQYF.

The chain employs TRBV7-9 and TRBJ2-6, with D perhaps matching TRBD1 (5 bases). Trimming cost V 2 bases and J 4 bases, with 12 bases left between them. In germline, CDR1 is SEHNR, CDR2 FQNEAQ (reference sequence). The CDR3 is 16 amino acids. CDR3 DNA: TGTGCCAGCAGCTTAAGGGGCAATAAGGGGGCCAACGTCCTGACTTTC. Translated, it gives CASSLRGNKGANVLTF.

V and J are TRBV7-2 and TRBJ2-3, with 10 bases matching TRBD1. The CDR3 sequence is 15 residues long. Germline assignment: CDR1 SGHTA and CDR2 FQGNSA. Germline trimming cut 3 bases from V and 6 bases from J; bases unmatched to any gene: 6. The DNA for the CDR3 is TGTGCCAGCAGCTTGACAGGGGGCGGAGGTGATACGCAGTATTTT. Translating gives CASSLTGGGGDTQYF.

This clonotype was counted between two and nine times. The V call is TRBV6-2 or TRBV6-3, the J call TRBJ2-7, with TRBD2 matching over 10 bases. This CDR3 has 15 amino acids. V shed 1 base, J shed 3 bases, and the junction held 3 bases outside the gene matches. Germline-derived CDR1 and CDR2 are MNHEY and SVGEGT. CDR3 in amino acids: CASSYLSSGSYEQYF. CDR3 nucleotides: TGTGCCAGCAGTTACTTGTCTAGCGGGAGCTACGAGCAGTACTTC.

This clonotype has a handful of counts. This sequence joins TRBV28 and TRBJ2-2; the D gene is possibly TRBD2 (6 bases). The CDR3 contains 15 residues. CDR1 is MDHEN, CDR2 SYDVKM, per germline. The V and J ends lost 5 bases and 1 base respectively, with 11 bases between them. The CDR3 DNA is TGTGCCAGCAGTCCCCCGCGGGGGAACACCGGGGAGCTGTTTTTT. This gives the protein CASSPPRGNTGELFF. Full variable domain (remainder filled in from reference TRBV28 and TRBJ2-2): DVKVTQSSRYLVKRTGEKVFLECVQDMDHENMFWYRQDPGLGLRLIYFSYDVKMKEKGDIPEGYSVSREKKERFSLILESASTNQTSMYLCASSPPRGNTGELFFGEGSRLTVL.

The chain joins TRBV27 to TRBJ2-1; D call uncertain. Trimming took 6 bases from V and 5 from J, leaving 11 bases between them. The length of the CDR3 is 13 residues. Germline CDR1 reads MNHEY; CDR2 reads SMNVEV (reference sequence). The CDR3 coding sequence is TGTGCCAGCAGCACAAACTTGCACAATGAGCAGTTCTTC. Residues: CASSTNLHNEQFF.

The genes are TRBV5-1 and TRBJ2-7; TRBD2 agrees at 7 bases. CDR3 length: 15 amino acids. V lost 0 bases, J lost 6 bases, and 9 bases stayed unmatched. Germline CDR1 SGHRS, CDR2 YFSETQ. The CDR3 sequence: CASSLGGLAEVEQYF. For the CDR3, the DNA is TGCGCCAGCAGCTTGGGGGGCCTAGCGGAAGTCGAGCAGTACTTC.

This clonotype occurred a few times. V usage is TRBV29-1 and J usage is TRBJ2-7, with 8 nucleotides matching TRBD2. V gave up 6 bases and J gave up 3 bases; unmatched junction bases: 7. CDR1 is SQVTM, CDR2 ANQGSEA, per germline. The CDR3 totals 13 residues. The DNA for the CDR3 is TGCAGCGTGATAGGACTAGCCAACTACGAGCAGTACTTC. Protein sequence: CSVIGLANYEQYF.

The CDR3 DNA reads TGCAGCGTTTTAAGGGGGCGAAACACTGAAGCTTTCTTT. Its protein product is CSVLRGRNTEAFF. V is TRBV29-1 and J is TRBJ1-1; 7 bases are a match to TRBD1. Germline values: CDR1 SQVTM, CDR2 ANQGSEA. CDR3 length: 13 amino acids. Unmatched junction bases numbered 5, after V lost 5 bases and J lost 2 bases. Looking up the rest from reference TRBV29-1 and TRBJ1-1 gives the full variable domain: SAVISQKPSRDICQRGTSLTIQCQVDSQVTMMFWYRQQPGQSLTLIATANQGSEATYESGFVIDKFPISRPNLTFSTLTVSNMSPEDSSIYLCSVLRGRNTEAFFGQGTRLTVV.

This clonotype was seen at least ten times. The chain joins TRBV5-5 to TRBJ2-2; 9 bases match TRBD2. The J segment lost 3 bases and the V segment lost 1 base, leaving 1 base of the junction unmatched. CDR1 is SGHKS, CDR2 YYEKEE, per germline (reference sequence). The CDR3 totals 15 residues. The CDR3 protein is CASSLSSGDTGELFF. The CDR3 DNA reads TGTGCCAGCAGCTTGTCTAGCGGGGACACCGGGGAGCTGTTTTTT.

The sample holds many counts of this clonotype. This chain connects TRBV6-2 or TRBV6-3 to TRBJ2-1, with 12 bases fitting TRBD2. The CDR3 length is 16 residues. The germline V gene has CDR1 MNHEY and CDR2 SVGEGT. The V gene end was trimmed by 6 bases and the J gene end by 4 bases; junction bases not matched to a gene: 7. The CDR3 spells CASRALAGGRYNEQFF. In DNA form, the CDR3 reads TGTGCCAGCAGGGCACTAGCGGGAGGACGATACAATGAGCAGTTCTTC.

This chain joins TRBV29-1 and TRBJ2-1; 7 nucleotides match TRBD2. Germline CDR1 reads SQVTM; CDR2 reads ANQGSEA. The junction had 8 bases not matched to a gene; V was cut back by 7 bases and J by 5 bases. The CDR3 extends over 13 amino acids. The CDR3 protein is CSAGGYIHNEQFF. DNA for the CDR3: TGCAGCGCCGGGGGGTACATCCACAATGAGCAGTTCTTC.

This clonotype showed up just a few times. The chain uses TRBV12-3 or TRBV12-4 and TRBJ2-7, with 7 positions matching TRBD1. The CDR3 covers 14 residues. The J segment lost 6 bases and the V segment lost 2 bases, leaving 7 bases of the junction unmatched. The CDR3 region has the DNA TGTGCCAGCAGTTTACTTCAGACAGGGTCCGAGCAGTACTTC. This sequence encodes CASSLLQTGSEQYF.

This clonotype has only a few counts. The chain carries TRBV11-3 and TRBJ2-7, with no clear D. Germline V gene data show CDR1 as SGHNT and CDR2 as YENEEA. The CDR3 runs to 15 residues. Trimming cost V 3 bases and J 4 bases, with 16 bases left between them. CDR3 DNA: TGTGCCAGCAGCTTGGGAAGAGGCCCGTCATACGAGCAGTACTTC. It is translated as CASSLGRGPSYEQYF.

This clonotype was seen more than once but under ten times. The V gene is TRBV28, the J gene TRBJ2-3; D is tentatively TRBD1 or TRBD2 (7 bases each). Trimming pared 8 bases from V and 3 bases from J, leaving 21 bases between. Germline V gene sequence: CDR1 MDHEN, CDR2 SYDVKM. The CDR3 spans 16 residues. The CDR3 DNA sequence: TGTGCCAGCCGGGGAGGGGGCGCGGGACTAACAGATACGCAGTATTTT. Its translation is CASRGGGAGLTDTQYF.

The chain employs TRBV30 and TRBJ2-7, with D possibly being TRBD1 (7 bases). Trimming took off 4 bases at V and 7 bases at J, with 11 bases between the two ends. This CDR3 is built from 11 residues. The germline V gene has CDR1 GTSNPN and CDR2 SVGIG (reference sequence). Written as DNA, the CDR3 is TGTGCCTGGATGACAGGGAGGGAGCAGTACTTC. This encodes CAWMTGREQYF.